Listed below are T cell receptor beta chains from one sample, sequenced in a study of memory CD4+ T cells and cytomegalovirus serostatus. Profiling relied on immunoSEQ multiplex PCR, and the TCRdb table lists in-frame clones only, not all of them. Seen here are some 58,000 clones, approximately 77% observed once, and the top ten hold about 1%. Sequencing was carried out using memory CD4+ T cells from blood. These receptors were taken from an adult in good health and CMV-seronegative. CDR3s include the opening cysteine and the closing phenylalanine or tryptophan. Expanded clones get a size class; other rows say once, few or many, or leave the size out.

clone size	V gene	J gene	CDR3 protein
-	TRBV25-1	TRBJ1-2	CASSESGSVYGYTF
-	TRBV7-3	TRBJ2-6	CASSLGQIDSGANVLTF
-	TRBV5-1	TRBJ2-5	CASSILSVAETQYF
-	TRBV11-2	TRBJ1-5	CASSSPGGSPYSNQPQHF
-	TRBV30	TRBJ1-6	CAWSVHEGNNSPLHF
-	TRBV7-6	TRBJ1-1	CASSFGQGDTEAFF
-	TRBV11-2	TRBJ2-3	CASSAWTSGSTDTQYF
few	TRBV19	TRBJ1-1	CASSMDRGNTEAFF
-	TRBV5-6	TRBJ1-1	CASSWGAVSATEAFF
-	TRBV27	TRBJ1-3	CASSLNGLGNTIYF
-	TRBV7-9	TRBJ2-1	CASSPLLAGGPSSYNEQFF
-	TRBV4-1	TRBJ2-3	CASSQGVAGPYTDTQYF
-	TRBV19	TRBJ1-6	CASSDTGTGAIPLHF
-	TRBV19	TRBJ2-2	CASSIPQGRGKSNTGELFF
once	TRBV19	TRBJ1-5	CASSIVRGGGHQPQHF
-	TRBV27	TRBJ2-3	CASSKMTSTDTQYF
-	TRBV28	TRBJ2-7	CASSLTLGEQYF
-	TRBV7-9	TRBJ1-2	CASSYLGLPNYGYTF
-	TRBV28	TRBJ2-4	CASSSANARGKNIQYF
-	TRBV6-1	TRBJ1-1	CASSGSTGDTEAFF
-	TRBV6-1	TRBJ2-7	CASTWDRAYEQYF
few	TRBV30	TRBJ2-7	CAWSVGGTGFINEQYF
-	TRBV4-2	TRBJ2-7	CASSQDRNYEQYF
-	TRBV9	TRBJ2-1	CASSVGTSGRALNGHNEQFF
-	TRBV4-3	TRBJ2-1	CASSQEERNEQFF
-	TRBV27	TRBJ2-1	CASSLPGTGRNEQFF
-	TRBV5-1	TRBJ2-1	CASSLGTAPGEQFF